The 31 T cell receptor beta chains below come from one sample, sequenced in a study of T-cell reconstitution after alpha-beta-depleted transplantation in children. Molecular barcoding with unique molecular identifiers was used for the TCRbeta library. TCRdb reanalysed the PCR reads using MiXCR and keeps one entry per CDR3 protein. In the table there are a few hundred thousand distinct CDR3 sequences, about 8.8% of which are singletons. The sequencing here drew on PBMCs from the stem cell graft donor, taken from the stem cell graft. These TCRs come from a human donor who donated a stem cell graft to a child with SCID.

This chain connects TRBV2 to TRBJ2-5; 11 bases align to TRBD2. CDR1 SNHLY and CDR2 FYNNEI come from the germline V gene. The CDR3 is 15 amino acids. Trimming at V came to 0 bases and at J to 9 bases, leaving 6 bases not matched to a gene. The CDR3 loop reads CASSEALSSGGAQYF. The CDR3 DNA follows: TGTGCCAGCAGTGAAGCGCTTAGTAGCGGGGGGGCCCAGTACTTC.

This clonotype was seen at least ten times. V usage is TRBV14 and J usage is TRBJ1-1; D remains unclear. Trimming took 0 bases from V and 4 from J, leaving 9 bases between them. Germline V gene sequence: CDR1 SGHDN, CDR2 FVKESK. This CDR3 is 14 amino acids long. The CDR3 protein is CASSQDLVLTEAFF. The CDR3 nucleotides are TGTGCCAGCAGCCAAGATTTGGTTCTCACTGAAGCTTTCTTT.

This clonotype was found many times. The chain combines TRBV5-1 with TRBJ1-1; D remains ambiguous. Trimming left V 6 bases short and J 1 base short, with 10 bases between. The germline gives CDR1 SGHRS, CDR2 YFSETQ. CDR3 size: 13 residues. This CDR3 reads CASTRGGNTEAFF. CDR3 bases: TGCGCCAGCACACGGGGAGGGAACACTGAAGCTTTCTTT. The full variable domain, with the rest looked up from reference TRBV5-1 and TRBJ1-1, is KAGVTQTPRYLIKTRGQQVTLSCSPISGHRSVSWYQQTPGQGLQFLFEYFSETQRNKGNFPGRFSGRQFSNSRSEMNVSTLELGDSALYLCASTRGGNTEAFFGQGTRLTVV.

This clonotype was seen ten or more times. J is TRBJ2-3 and V is TRBV12-3 or TRBV12-4; D is possibly TRBD2 (6 bases). Trimming took off 6 bases at V and 2 bases at J, with 15 bases between the two ends. The CDR3 has 15 amino acids. CDR3 DNA: TGTGCCAGCAGGGGAATAGGCGGGGACACAGATACGCAGTATTTT. Its protein product is CASRGIGGDTDTQYF.

This clonotype was seen ten or more times. This sequence joins TRBV6-2 or TRBV6-3 and TRBJ1-2, with D perhaps TRBD1 (5 bases). V lost 2 bases to trimming and J lost 4 bases, with 17 bases between them. The CDR3 totals 16 residues. Germline CDR1 reads MNHEY; CDR2 reads SVGEGT. CDR3 sequence: CASSYPLLQERYGYTF. The DNA for the CDR3 is TGTGCCAGCAGTTACCCCCTATTACAGGAACGCTATGGCTACACCTTC.

This clonotype occurred many times. The rearrangement links TRBV5-5 to TRBJ2-7, with D perhaps matching TRBD2 (7 bases). This CDR3 comprises 15 residues. Germline V lookup: CDR1 SGHKS, CDR2 YYEKEE (reference sequence). V was pared by 5 bases and J by 1 base, with 16 bases between. The CDR3 DNA is TGTGCCAGCAGACCCGAGGGGGGGATATCCTACGAGCAGTACTTC. It yields the protein CASRPEGGISYEQYF.

As for this clonotype: Just one base apart from a much larger clone, this may be a read error. This chain links TRBV15 with TRBJ1-5, with unresolved D. The CDR3 is 14 amino acids. Germline-derived CDR1 and CDR2 are LNHNV and YYDKDF (reference sequence). The CDR3 DNA is TGTGCCTCCAGCCCCGCGGACGGCTTAGAGCCCCAGCATTTT. Translated: CASSPADGLEPQHF.

With regard to this clonotype: One base away lies a much larger clone, so this may be a sequencing read error. This chain joins TRBV20-1 and TRBJ1-5; TRBD1 matches 11 bases. This CDR3 contains 14 residues. The junction had 8 bases not matched to a gene; V was cut back by 8 bases and J by 5 bases. CDR1 and CDR2 (germline): DFQATT, SNEGSKA (reference sequence). This CDR3 is CSTNPGQGDQPQHF. The CDR3 DNA follows: TGCAGTACGAATCCGGGACAGGGGGATCAGCCCCAGCATTTT.

The table lists this clonotype with many counts. The rearrangement joins TRBV5-1 to TRBJ2-1; D gene ambiguous. This CDR3 comprises 13 residues. Germline CDR1 SGHRS, CDR2 YFSETQ. V lost 0 bases, J lost 9 bases, and 10 bases lay in between. Written as DNA, the CDR3 is TGCGCCAGCAGCTTGGTACGATATGGTGAGCAGTTCTTC. Its translation is CASSLVRYGEQFF.

This clonotype showed up many times. The rearrangement joins TRBV13 to TRBJ1-2, with TRBD1 matching over 8 bases. Germline CDR1 and CDR2: PRHDT and FYEKMQ (reference sequence). Trimming removed 5 bases from V and 5 bases from J; junction bases left unmatched: 7. The CDR3 consists of 14 residues. The CDR3: CASSLQGVGYGYTF. For the CDR3, the DNA is TGTGCCAGCAGCCTACAGGGGGTAGGGTATGGCTACACCTTC. The complete variable domain, with remaining parts taken from reference TRBV13 and TRBJ1-2, reads AAGVIQSPRHLIKEKRETATLKCYPIPRHDTVYWYQQGPGQDPQFLISFYEKMQSDKGSIPDRFSAQQFSDYHSELNMSSLELGDSALYFCASSLQGVGYGYTFGSGTRLTVV.

This clonotype was seen only a few times. V gene TRBV9 combines with J gene TRBJ2-5; possibly TRBD1 for D (6 bases). Trimming cost V 5 bases and J 2 bases, with 10 bases left between them. Germline V gene data show CDR1 as SGDLS and CDR2 as YYNGEE. The CDR3 consists of 13 residues. DNA for the CDR3: TGTGCCAGCAGTGGACAGCTTCAAGAGACCCAGTACTTC. This gives the protein CASSGQLQETQYF. Variable domain in full (rest from reference TRBV9 and TRBJ2-5): DSGVTQTPKHLITATGQRVTLRCSPRSGDLSVYWYQQSLDQGLQFLIQYYNGEERAKGNILERFSAQQFPDLHSELNLSSLELGDSALYFCASSGQLQETQYFGPGTRLLVL.

In this sample, this clonotype turned up a few times. The rearrangement links TRBV20-1 to TRBJ2-1; 11 positions agree with TRBD2. The germline V gene has CDR1 DFQATT and CDR2 SNEGSKA (reference sequence). The CDR3 length is 16 residues. V lost 5 bases, J lost 4 bases, and 10 bases stayed unmatched. As DNA, the CDR3 is TGCAGTGCTGCGTTGCCGACTAGCGGGGCGTACAATGAGCAGTTCTTC. Protein sequence: CSAALPTSGAYNEQFF.

This clonotype was seen ten or more times. The V gene is TRBV29-1, the J gene TRBJ2-1, with a weak D call TRBD1 (6 bases). With 3 bases removed from V and 7 bases from J, the gap between germline ends came to 19 bases. The CDR3 has 15 residues. Germline V gene data show CDR1 as SQVTM and CDR2 as ANQGSEA. The CDR3 spells CSVDPTGRAVNEQFF. The DNA of the CDR3 is TGCAGCGTTGACCCAACAGGGAGAGCGGTAAATGAGCAGTTCTTC.

Ten or more counts support this clonotype. V and J are TRBV12-3 or TRBV12-4 and TRBJ1-5; 7 bases are shared with TRBD1. Trimming removed 2 bases from V and 3 bases from J; junction bases left unmatched: 4. This CDR3 region has 15 residues. CDR3 nucleotide sequence: TGTGCCAGCAGTTTACAGGGGGGGGTCAATCAGCCCCAGCATTTT. Its translation: CASSLQGGVNQPQHF.

This clonotype has ten or more counts. The V and J genes are TRBV5-5 and TRBJ1-1; 7 bases align to TRBD1. This CDR3 has 15 amino acids. Germline V gene lookup returns CDR1 SGHKS and CDR2 YYEKEE (reference sequence). Unmatched junction bases numbered 6, after V lost 0 bases and J lost 4 bases. This CDR3 is CASSLGAQGGTEAFF. CDR3 sequence (DNA): TGTGCCAGCAGCTTGGGGGCTCAGGGGGGCACTGAAGCTTTCTTT.

This clonotype showed up many times. The rearrangement links TRBV20-1 to TRBJ1-6; D uncertain. Germline loops: CDR1 DFQATT, CDR2 SNEGSKA (reference sequence). This CDR3 comprises 12 residues. Between the trimmed V and J ends, which lost 6 bases and 14 bases, there was a span of 17 bases. The DNA for the CDR3 is TGCAGTGCCCCGGGGAATGGTGTATCCCTCCACTTT. Protein product: CSAPGNGVSLHF.

This chain links TRBV2 with TRBJ2-1; the match to TRBD2 covers 11 bases. From germline, CDR1 is SNHLY and CDR2 FYNNEI. CDR3 size: 18 residues. The trim removed 7 bases at V and 0 bases at J, leaving 11 bases unmatched. The CDR3 nucleotides read TGTGCCAGCATCCCTAGCGGGGGGCCTAGCCGCTCCTACAATGAGCAGTTCTTC. It encodes CASIPSGGPSRSYNEQFF.

This clonotype came up many times. The chain has TRBV20-1 and TRBJ2-5, with D tentatively TRBD2 (5 bases). The germline V gene encodes CDR1 DFQATT and CDR2 SNEGSKA (reference sequence). The germline V and J ends were trimmed by 2 bases and 2 bases, with 12 bases remaining between them. The CDR3 extends over 14 amino acids. CDR3 bases: TGCAGTGCTAGACCTCTACTAGAACAAGAGACCCAGTACTTC. This codes for CSARPLLEQETQYF.

Details on this clonotype: One end of the junction does not line up with germline, which may come from a read error. This rearrangement joins TRBV20-1 to TRBJ1-5; D is ambiguous. This CDR3 has 17 residues. The germline V gene has CDR1 DFQATT and CDR2 SNEGSKA (reference sequence). This CDR3 is CCASQTLAGSGNQPQHF. The CDR3, as DNA: TGCTGTGCTAGCCAGACCCTCGCCGGGAGCGGTAATCAGCCCCAGCATTTT.

In this sample, this clonotype turned up many times. V is TRBV6-5 and J is TRBJ1-6; D is perhaps TRBD1 (5 bases). The CDR3 sequence is 14 residues long. Trimming shortened V by 1 base and J by 10 bases, and 11 bases separated the two germline ends. Germline CDR1 and CDR2: MNHEY and SVGAGI. The CDR3 reads CASSYWGRGSPLHF. The CDR3 region has the DNA TGTGCCAGCAGTTACTGGGGGAGAGGATCACCCCTCCACTTT.

This clonotype was seen at least ten times. The J gene is TRBJ2-7, the V gene TRBV9; D tentatively reads TRBD1 or TRBD2 (5 bases each). Germline lookup yields CDR1 SGDLS and CDR2 YYNGEE. The CDR3 runs 14 residues. Trimming took 4 bases from V and 2 from J, leaving 13 bases between them. CDR3 region: CASSPRDGTYEQYF. The CDR3 bases are TGTGCCAGCAGCCCTAGGGACGGCACCTACGAGCAGTACTTC.

This clonotype has a handful of counts. The chain combines TRBV10-3 with TRBJ2-5, with 10 bases matching TRBD2. This CDR3 spans 14 amino acids. Looked up from germline, CDR1 is ENHRY and CDR2 is SYGVKD. V lost 5 bases, J lost 4 bases, and 4 bases stayed unmatched. The CDR3 DNA reads TGTGCCATCAGTAACAGCGGGGGGGGAGAGACCCAGTACTTC. It translates to CAISNSGGGETQYF.

The sample holds many counts of this clonotype. The chain is built from TRBV12-3 or TRBV12-4 and TRBJ1-6; weak D call: TRBD1 (5 bases). V was shortened by 3 bases and J by 7 bases, with 10 bases between the two germline ends. This CDR3 comprises 14 residues. CDR3 nucleotides: TGTGCCAGCAGTTTGTGGGGGTGGAATTCACCCCTCCACTTT. Encoded protein: CASSLWGWNSPLHF.

There are a few counts of this clonotype. In DNA, the CDR3 is TGTGCCAGCAGCCAAGATGTGTGGCAGGGATCCTACGAGCAGTACTTC. It codes for CASSQDVWQGSYEQYF. V and J are TRBV3-1 and TRBJ2-7, with D possibly being TRBD1 (5 bases). The CDR3 contains 16 residues. Deletions cut 0 bases from V and 1 base from J, with 13 bases between. Per germline, CDR1 LGHDT and CDR2 YNNKEL (reference sequence).

The gene calls are TRBV6-5 and TRBJ2-3; maybe TRBD2 (6 bases). The CDR3 runs to 14 residues. V lost 0 bases and J lost 4, with 8 bases in between. Germline CDR1 is MNHEY and CDR2 is SVGAGI. This CDR3 reads CASSYSGGADTQYF. The CDR3 DNA sequence: TGTGCCAGCAGTTACTCTGGAGGGGCAGATACGCAGTATTTT.

This clonotype was picked up many times. The DNA of the CDR3 is TGTGCCAGCAAGCGTTCTGGTGGGACTCACAATGAGCAGTTCTTC. This gives the protein CASKRSGGTHNEQFF. The chain couples TRBV5-4 to TRBJ2-1, with D maybe TRBD2 (6 bases). The CDR3 sequence is 15 residues long. Between the trimmed V and J ends, which lost 6 bases and 5 bases, there was a span of 18 bases. The V gene's germline CDR1 is SGHNT and CDR2 YYREEE (reference sequence).

This clonotype was seen at least ten times. A junction boundary mismatches the germline segment, possibly from a read error. The chain employs TRBV6-5 and TRBJ1-2; 8 nucleotides align to TRBD1. This CDR3 is built from 15 residues. Germline V CDR1 and CDR2: MNHEY, SVGAGI. The DNA of the CDR3 is TGTGCCAGCGGTTACGGGACAGGAAGTCCTTATGGCTACACCTTC. Amino acid sequence: CASGYGTGSPYGYTF.

This clonotype was counted only a few times. The J gene is TRBJ1-4, the V gene TRBV5-1; 11 nucleotides align to TRBD1. The CDR3 loop spans 16 amino acids. V gave up 3 bases and J gave up 3 bases; unmatched junction bases: 4. Germline values: CDR1 SGHRS, CDR2 YFSETQ. The CDR3 is CASSSGTGGSNEKLFF. The CDR3 nucleotides read TGCGCCAGCAGCTCCGGGACAGGGGGGTCTAATGAAAAACTGTTTTTT.

This clonotype was seen more than once but under ten times. This chain uses TRBV5-1 with TRBJ2-1, with TRBD1 matching over 9 bases. The germline CDR1 and CDR2 sequences are SGHRS and YFSETQ. Trimming removed 2 bases from V and 9 bases from J; junction bases left unmatched: 6. The CDR3 extends over 14 amino acids. CDR3 residues: CASSLEQGAGEQFF. The DNA of the CDR3 is TGCGCCAGCAGCTTAGAACAGGGGGCAGGTGAGCAGTTCTTC.

This clonotype was recorded many times. The CDR3 sequence is CASSTYRLGDEQYF. CDR3 sequence (DNA): TGTGCCAGCAGCACGTATCGCCTCGGGGACGAGCAGTACTTC. V gene TRBV7-2 combines with J gene TRBJ2-7, with D possibly being TRBD2 (5 bases). Trimming took off 5 bases at V and 5 bases at J, with 16 bases between the two ends. CDR1 SGHTA and CDR2 FQGNSA come from the germline V gene. The CDR3 sequence is 14 residues long. The full variable domain, completed using reference TRBV7-2 and TRBJ2-7, is GAGVSQSPSNKVTEKGKDVELRCDPISGHTALYWYRQSLGQGLEFLIYFQGNSAPDKSGLPSDRFSAERTGGSVSTLTIQRTQQEDSAVYLCASSTYRLGDEQYFGPGTRLTVT.

This clonotype was seen ten or more times. The rearrangement links TRBV29-1 to TRBJ2-1; D gene ambiguous. Germline-derived CDR1 and CDR2 are SQVTM and ANQGSEA. Trimming pared 2 bases from V and 2 bases from J, leaving 7 bases between. The CDR3 is 13 amino acids. The CDR3 DNA follows: TGCAGCGTTGAATTAACACCCTACAATGAGCAGTTCTTC. Translated, it gives CSVELTPYNEQFF.